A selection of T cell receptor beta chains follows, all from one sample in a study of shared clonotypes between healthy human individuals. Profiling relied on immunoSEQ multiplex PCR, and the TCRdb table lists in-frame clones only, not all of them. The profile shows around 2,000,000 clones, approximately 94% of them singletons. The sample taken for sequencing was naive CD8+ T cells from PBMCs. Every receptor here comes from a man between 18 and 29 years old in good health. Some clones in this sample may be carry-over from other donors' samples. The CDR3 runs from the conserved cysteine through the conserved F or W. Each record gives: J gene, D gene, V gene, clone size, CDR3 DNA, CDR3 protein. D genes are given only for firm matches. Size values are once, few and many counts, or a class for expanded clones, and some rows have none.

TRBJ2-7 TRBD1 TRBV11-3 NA TGTGCCAGCTCGCCGAGGGGGCTGATTAAGGAGCAGTACTTC CASSPRGLIKEQYF
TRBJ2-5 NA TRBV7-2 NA TGTGCCAGCAGCTTAGACGGAGAAGAGACCCAGTACTTC CASSLDGEETQYF
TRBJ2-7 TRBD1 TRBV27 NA TGTGCCAGCAGTCCCGGACAGGGCATGTTTGAGCAGTACTTC CASSPGQGMFEQYF
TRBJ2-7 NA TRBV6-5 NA TGTGCCAGCAGTTACTCAATCCAGGGGACGGACGAGCAGTACTTC CASSYSIQGTDEQYF
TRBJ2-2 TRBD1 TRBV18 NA TGTGCCAGCTCACCCGTACAGGGGACGAACACCGGGGAGCTGTTTTTT CASSPVQGTNTGELFF
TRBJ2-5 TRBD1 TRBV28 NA TGTGCCAGCAATCTACAGGGGGCCCAAGAGACCCAGTACTTC CASNLQGAQETQYF
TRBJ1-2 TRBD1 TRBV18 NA TGTGCCAGCTCACCCCCCCCGGGACAGCGTTGGAACTATGGCTACACCTTC CASSPPPGQRWNYGYTF
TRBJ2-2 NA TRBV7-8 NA TGTGCCAGCAGCCCAGTTGGACGAGACACCGGGGAGCTGTTTTTT CASSPVGRDTGELFF
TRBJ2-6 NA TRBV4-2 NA TGTGCCAGCAGCCAACAGGGGTCTGGGGCCAACGTCCTGACTTTC CASSQQGSGANVLTF
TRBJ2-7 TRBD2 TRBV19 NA TGTGCCAGTAGTATACCGGGGACTAGCGGGACCTACGAGCAGTACTTC CASSIPGTSGTYEQYF
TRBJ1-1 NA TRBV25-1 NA TGTGCCAGCCCGGGGGGGGGCCGGTACACTGAAGCTTTCTTT CASPGGGRYTEAFF
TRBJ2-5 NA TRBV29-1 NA TGCAGCGTTCAGACAGGACGAGGGACCCAGTACTTC CSVQTGRGTQYF
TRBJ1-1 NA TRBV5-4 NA TGTGCCAGCAGCTTGTCGATTTTGGAGGGCTTTCGGAACACTGAAGCTTTCTTT CASSLSILEGFRNTEAFF
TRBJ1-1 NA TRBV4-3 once TGCGCCAGCAGCCAGACAACCTGGACCTCATCCCCTGAAGCTTTCTTT CASSQTTWTSSPEAFF
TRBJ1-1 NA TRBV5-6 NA TGTGCCAGCAGCTTGGTCGGGCCGAACACTGAAGCTTTCTTT CASSLVGPNTEAFF
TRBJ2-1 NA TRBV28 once TGTGCCAGCAGTTCACCTACGGAGGGCCGCTCCTACAATGAGCAGTTCTTC CASSSPTEGRSYNEQFF
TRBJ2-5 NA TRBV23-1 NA TGCGCCAGCATCCTGGCGCGTTGGAGAAAAGAGACCCAGTACTTC CASILARWRKETQYF
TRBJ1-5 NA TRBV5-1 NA TGCGCCAGCAGCGATGATGGTCTAGCAGGCTTAAATCAGCCCCAGCATTTT CASSDDGLAGLNQPQHF
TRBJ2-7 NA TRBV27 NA TGTGCCAGCAGTTCCCGGGGGCCCGTGAGCTCCTACGAGCAGTACTTC CASSSRGPVSSYEQYF
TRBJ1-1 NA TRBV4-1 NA TGCGCCAGCAGCCATGTCACTCGGGTGAACACTGAAGCTTTCTTT CASSHVTRVNTEAFF
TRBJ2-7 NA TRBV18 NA TGTGCCAGCTCACCGGTAACGTTGGAGTCGGTACTTACCTACGAGCAGTACTTC CASSPVTLESVLTYEQYF
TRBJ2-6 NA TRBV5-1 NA TGCGCCAGCAGCTTCGCCGGCTCTGGGGCCAACGTCCTGACTTTC CASSFAGSGANVLTF
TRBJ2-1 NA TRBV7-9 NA TGTGCCAGCAGCTCCCCGACAGTCTACAATGAGCAGTTCTTC CASSSPTVYNEQFF
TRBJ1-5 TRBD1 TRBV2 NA TGTGCCAGCAGTGAAGCGCCTGGGACAGGGGGCAGGAATCAGCCCCAGCATTTT CASSEAPGTGGRNQPQHF
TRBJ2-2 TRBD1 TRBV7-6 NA TGTGCCAGCAGCTTTGGACGACAGGGGGAAACCGGGGAGCTGTTTTTT CASSFGRQGETGELFF
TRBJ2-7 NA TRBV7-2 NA TGTGCCAGCAGCCTCGGGGGTCTCGAGCAGTACTTC CASSLGGLEQYF
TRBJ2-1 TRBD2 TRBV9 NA TGTGCCAGCAGCGGAGGGACTAGCGGGTCTCTCCGTCGAAATGAGCAGTTCTTC CASSGGTSGSLRRNEQFF